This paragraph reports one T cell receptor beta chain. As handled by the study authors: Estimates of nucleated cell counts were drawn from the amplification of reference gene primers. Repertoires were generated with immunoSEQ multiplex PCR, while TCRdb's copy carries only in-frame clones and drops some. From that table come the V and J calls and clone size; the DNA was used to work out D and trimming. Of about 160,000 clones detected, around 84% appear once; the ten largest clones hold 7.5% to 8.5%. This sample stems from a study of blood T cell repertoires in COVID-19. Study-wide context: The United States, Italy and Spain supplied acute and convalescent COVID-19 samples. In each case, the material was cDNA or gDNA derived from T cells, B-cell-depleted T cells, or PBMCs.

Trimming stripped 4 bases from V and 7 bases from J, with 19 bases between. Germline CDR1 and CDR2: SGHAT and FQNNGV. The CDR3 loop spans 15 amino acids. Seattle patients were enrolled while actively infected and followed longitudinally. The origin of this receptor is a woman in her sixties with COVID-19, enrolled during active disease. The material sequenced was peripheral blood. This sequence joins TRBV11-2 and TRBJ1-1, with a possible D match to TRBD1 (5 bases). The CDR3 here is CASSYPGGTGREAFF. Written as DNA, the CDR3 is TGTGCCAGCAGCTACCCCGGCGGGACGGGGCGTGAAGCTTTCTTT.